The clone carrying this TCR beta chain has just a few counts. As yet, its antigen is unknown. The sample comes from a study of beta chain features in type 1 diabetes. Looking at the study overall: Healthy donors resembled patients in age, gender and cell yields. The study examined 107,917,701 sorted cells across all samples. Study conclusions and caveats: Type 1 diabetes patients showed a moderate but significant shortening of TCRB CDR3s in all four CD4+ subsets.

Sort purity for all populations was recorded as exceeding 98%. The germline V and J ends were trimmed by 3 bases and 4 bases, with 14 bases remaining between them. This CDR3 spans 15 amino acids. The germline V gene has CDR1 SGHAT and CDR2 FQNNGV. As every portion of the isolated RNA was reverse transcribed, the sequencing read expressed TCRB transcripts. The method was immunoSEQ multiplex PCR; TCRdb's version includes in-frame clones alone and lacks a portion of them. The sample carries around 280,000 clones, 15% recorded once. The receptor comes from a man younger than 30 with type 1 diabetes. The sample was naive CD4+ T cells from blood. The V and J genes are TRBV11-2 and TRBJ2-3, with D possibly being TRBD1 (6 bases). CDR3 in amino acids: CASSFSTGAADTQYF. In nucleotides, the CDR3 is TGTGCCAGCAGCTTCTCGACAGGAGCCGCAGATACGCAGTATTTT.